The 21 T cell receptor beta chains listed next were all sequenced from one sample in a study of T cells in localized non-small cell lung cancer. TCRdb keeps only in-frame clones here, not all; method: immunoSEQ multiplex PCR. The sample lists more than 30,000 clones, roughly 90% seen once, with around 4.2% in the top ten. This specimen consisted of peripheral blood mononuclear cells, obtained before any cancer treatment. Receptors originate from a woman aged 35 to 75 with stage III lung adenocarcinoma.

The chain recombines TRBV2 with TRBJ2-1; D may be TRBD2 (5 bases). V was cut by 5 bases and J by 7 bases, with 15 bases left in between. The V gene's germline CDR1 is SNHLY and CDR2 FYNNEI. CDR3 length equals 14 residues. In DNA form, the CDR3 reads TGTGCCAGCAGTACTAGGATCACTTTTAATGAGCAGTTCTTC. Translation gives CASSTRITFNEQFF.

The rearrangement joins TRBV6-5 to TRBJ2-7; TRBD1 matches at 9 bases. The CDR3 totals 15 residues. CDR1 and CDR2 from the germline V gene are MNHEY and SVGAGI. V lost 5 bases, J lost 3 bases, and 8 bases stayed unmatched. CDR3 loop: CASSPVGTGLYEQYF. CDR3 nucleotide sequence: TGTGCCAGCAGTCCCGTGGGGACAGGGCTCTACGAGCAGTACTTC.

The chain employs TRBV15 and TRBJ2-5; 7 positions agree with TRBD1. V shed 5 bases, J shed 4 bases, and the junction held 4 bases outside the gene matches. Germline V gene lookup returns CDR1 LNHNV and CDR2 YYDKDF (reference sequence). This CDR3 comprises 13 residues. CDR3 sequence: CATSSQGRETQYF. The CDR3 DNA follows: TGTGCCACCAGCTCACAGGGGCGAGAGACCCAGTACTTC.

This clone appeared a single time. The rearrangement joins TRBV4-1 to TRBJ2-5; 13 nucleotides match TRBD2. The CDR3 extends over 19 amino acids. Germline V gene sequence: CDR1 MGHRA, CDR2 YSYEKL. V trimming: 1 base; J trimming: 2 bases; junction bases outside the gene matches: 10. CDR3 nucleotides: TGCGCCAGCAGCCAAGTCTGGCGGGGACTAGCGGGGAGACAAGAGACCCAGTACTTC. Amino acid sequence: CASSQVWRGLAGRQETQYF.

This sequence joins TRBV19 and TRBJ2-6; D tentatively fits TRBD1 or TRBD2 (6 bases each). CDR3 length equals 15 residues. Trimming cost V 10 bases and J 0 bases, with 13 bases left between them. From germline, CDR1 is LNHDA and CDR2 SQIVND (reference sequence). CDR3 nucleotide sequence: TGTGCCACCACCTGGGGGGCCTCTGGGGCCAACGTCCTGACTTTC. Its translation: CATTWGASGANVLTF.

This rearrangement joins TRBV6-5 to TRBJ2-7, with D tentatively TRBD1 (6 bases). The CDR3 length is 14 residues. Germline assignment: CDR1 MNHEY and CDR2 SVGAGI. Trimming took off 6 bases at V and 5 bases at J, with 17 bases between the two ends. The CDR3 spells CASRNSQGTDEQYF. In nucleotides, the CDR3 is TGTGCCAGCAGGAATTCACAGGGTACCGACGAGCAGTACTTC.

J is TRBJ2-1 and V is TRBV5-4; 13 bases are shared with TRBD2. J gave up 7 bases and V 5 bases, and 6 bases lay outside the gene matches. The CDR3 covers 15 residues. The germline V gene encodes CDR1 SGHNT and CDR2 YYREEE (reference sequence). The CDR3 spells CASRVGLAGRNEQFF. Here the CDR3 DNA reads TGTGCCAGCAGAGTGGGACTAGCGGGAAGAAATGAGCAGTTCTTC.

The rearrangement joins TRBV19 to TRBJ1-1; D is ambiguous. Trimming shortened V by 6 bases and J by 0 bases, and 8 bases separated the two germline ends. This CDR3 spans 13 amino acids. Germline-derived CDR1 and CDR2 are LNHDA and SQIVND (reference sequence). The CDR3 region is CASREFMNTEAFF. As DNA, the CDR3 is TGTGCCAGTAGGGAGTTCATGAACACTGAAGCTTTCTTT.

In this sample, this clone turned up once. J is TRBJ1-5 and V is TRBV2; D call uncertain. CDR3 length: 12 amino acids. The germline V gene has CDR1 SNHLY and CDR2 FYNNEI. The V end lost 6 bases, the J end lost 3 bases, and 6 bases lay between the germline ends. The CDR3 sequence is CASRGSNQPQHF. CDR3 nucleotides: TGTGCCAGCAGGGGCTCCAATCAGCCCCAGCATTTT.

This rearrangement joins TRBV5-1 to TRBJ2-5, with 8 bases identical to TRBD2. Per the germline V gene, CDR1 is SGHRS and CDR2 is YFSETQ. This CDR3 comprises 15 residues. The V and J ends lost 3 bases and 2 bases, in that order; junction bases with no gene match: 6. CDR3 DNA sequence: TGCGCCAGCAGCTGGTCGGGACTAGGGCAAGAGACCCAGTACTTC. It specifies CASSWSGLGQETQYF.

The CDR3 DNA reads as TGTGCCAGCAGTGAGTATGGGGGCCGCACAGATACGCAGTATTTT. Its translation is CASSEYGGRTDTQYF. The rearrangement joins TRBV6-1 to TRBJ2-3; D possibly corresponds to TRBD1 (6 bases). The CDR3 is 15 residues long. The germline CDR1 and CDR2 sequences are MNHNS and SASEGT. Trimming stripped 3 bases from V and 1 base from J, with 11 bases between.

V usage is TRBV12-5 and J usage is TRBJ2-7; D might be TRBD1 or TRBD2, each matching 5 bases. V was cut by 4 bases and J by 2 bases, with 18 bases left in between. This CDR3 has 16 residues. CDR1 and CDR2 from the germline V gene are LGHNT and FRNRAP. The CDR3 loop is CASGSAPRGPPYEQYF. In DNA, the CDR3 is TGTGCTAGTGGTTCCGCTCCCCGGGGCCCACCCTACGAGCAGTACTTC.

The table lists this clone with a count of one. This chain joins TRBV11-2 and TRBJ2-7, with a weak D call TRBD1 (5 bases). The V and J ends lost 6 bases and 3 bases respectively, with 18 bases between them. CDR1 and CDR2 from the germline V gene are SGHAT and FQNNGV. The CDR3 loop spans 15 amino acids. CDR3 protein: CASSPDPQGIYEQYF. DNA for the CDR3: TGTGCCAGCAGTCCCGACCCGCAGGGCATCTACGAGCAGTACTTC.

The CDR3 DNA reads as TGTGCCAGCAGGGATAGTCGATGGACAGCCGGCTCTGGAAACACCATATATTTT. Its protein is CASRDSRWTAGSGNTIYF. The chain joins TRBV28 to TRBJ1-3; possibly TRBD1 for D (6 bases). The CDR3 consists of 18 residues. V was shortened by 6 bases and J by 0 bases, with 21 bases between the two germline ends. Germline-derived CDR1 and CDR2 are MDHEN and SYDVKM.

This clone was found once. The chain carries TRBV5-1 and TRBJ2-7; 8 bases align to TRBD2. V dropped 2 bases and J dropped 6; count of bases not matched to a gene: 10. The CDR3 totals 15 residues. Germline lookup yields CDR1 SGHRS and CDR2 YFSETQ. In DNA, the CDR3 is TGCGCCAGCAGCTTAAATGGAGCGGGAGAGAGCGAGCAGTACTTC. It specifies CASSLNGAGESEQYF.

The J gene is TRBJ2-2, the V gene TRBV6-1; tentatively, D is TRBD2 (5 bases). V was cut by 6 bases and J by 1 base, with 12 bases left in between. There are 15 residues in the CDR3. Germline V gene sequence: CDR1 MNHNS, CDR2 SASEGT. CDR3 residues: CASRGAGVNTGELFF. DNA of the CDR3: TGTGCCAGCAGGGGAGCTGGGGTGAACACCGGGGAGCTGTTTTTT.

The chain uses TRBV4-3 and TRBJ1-2; D is uncertain. In germline, CDR1 is LGHNA, CDR2 YSLEER. The CDR3 is 17 amino acids. V lost 0 bases, J lost 1 base, and 15 bases lay in between. CDR3 amino acids: CASSQDWTASFNYGYTF. CDR3 bases: TGCGCCAGCAGCCAAGATTGGACGGCCTCCTTTAACTATGGCTACACCTTC.

The chain links TRBV6-1 to TRBJ2-2; 8 positions match TRBD2. CDR1 MNHNS and CDR2 SASEGT come from the germline V gene. The CDR3 is 16 residues long. V trimming: 2 bases; J trimming: 5 bases; junction bases outside the gene matches: 7. CDR3 protein: CASSEISGGGTGELFF. The CDR3 bases are TGTGCCAGCAGTGAAATAAGCGGGGGAGGGACCGGGGAGCTGTTTTTT.

The V and J genes are TRBV28 and TRBJ2-2; D is unclear. The germline V and J ends were trimmed by 0 bases and 5 bases, with 1 base remaining between them. The length of the CDR3 is 12 residues. CDR1 MDHEN and CDR2 SYDVKM come from the germline V gene. The CDR3 DNA follows: TGTGCCAGCAGTTTATGGACCGGGGAGCTGTTTTTT. It yields the protein CASSLWTGELFF.

The genes are TRBV19 and TRBJ2-7, with D unclear. Germline CDR1 is LNHDA and CDR2 is SQIVND (reference sequence). The CDR3 is 14 residues long. V lost 3 bases, J lost 4 bases, and 13 bases lay in between. The CDR3 spells CASSMGEVGYEQYF. CDR3 nucleotides: TGTGCCAGTAGTATGGGTGAGGTGGGTTACGAGCAGTACTTC.

This clone has just a few counts. The CDR3 DNA reads as TGTGCCAGCAGTCCACGGGCCACAGATACGCAGTATTTT. Protein sequence: CASSPRATDTQYF. This sequence joins TRBV6-4 and TRBJ2-3, with D unclear. This CDR3 has 13 amino acids. Germline lookup yields CDR1 MRHNA and CDR2 SNTAGT. V was cut by 5 bases and J by 2 bases, with 8 bases left in between.